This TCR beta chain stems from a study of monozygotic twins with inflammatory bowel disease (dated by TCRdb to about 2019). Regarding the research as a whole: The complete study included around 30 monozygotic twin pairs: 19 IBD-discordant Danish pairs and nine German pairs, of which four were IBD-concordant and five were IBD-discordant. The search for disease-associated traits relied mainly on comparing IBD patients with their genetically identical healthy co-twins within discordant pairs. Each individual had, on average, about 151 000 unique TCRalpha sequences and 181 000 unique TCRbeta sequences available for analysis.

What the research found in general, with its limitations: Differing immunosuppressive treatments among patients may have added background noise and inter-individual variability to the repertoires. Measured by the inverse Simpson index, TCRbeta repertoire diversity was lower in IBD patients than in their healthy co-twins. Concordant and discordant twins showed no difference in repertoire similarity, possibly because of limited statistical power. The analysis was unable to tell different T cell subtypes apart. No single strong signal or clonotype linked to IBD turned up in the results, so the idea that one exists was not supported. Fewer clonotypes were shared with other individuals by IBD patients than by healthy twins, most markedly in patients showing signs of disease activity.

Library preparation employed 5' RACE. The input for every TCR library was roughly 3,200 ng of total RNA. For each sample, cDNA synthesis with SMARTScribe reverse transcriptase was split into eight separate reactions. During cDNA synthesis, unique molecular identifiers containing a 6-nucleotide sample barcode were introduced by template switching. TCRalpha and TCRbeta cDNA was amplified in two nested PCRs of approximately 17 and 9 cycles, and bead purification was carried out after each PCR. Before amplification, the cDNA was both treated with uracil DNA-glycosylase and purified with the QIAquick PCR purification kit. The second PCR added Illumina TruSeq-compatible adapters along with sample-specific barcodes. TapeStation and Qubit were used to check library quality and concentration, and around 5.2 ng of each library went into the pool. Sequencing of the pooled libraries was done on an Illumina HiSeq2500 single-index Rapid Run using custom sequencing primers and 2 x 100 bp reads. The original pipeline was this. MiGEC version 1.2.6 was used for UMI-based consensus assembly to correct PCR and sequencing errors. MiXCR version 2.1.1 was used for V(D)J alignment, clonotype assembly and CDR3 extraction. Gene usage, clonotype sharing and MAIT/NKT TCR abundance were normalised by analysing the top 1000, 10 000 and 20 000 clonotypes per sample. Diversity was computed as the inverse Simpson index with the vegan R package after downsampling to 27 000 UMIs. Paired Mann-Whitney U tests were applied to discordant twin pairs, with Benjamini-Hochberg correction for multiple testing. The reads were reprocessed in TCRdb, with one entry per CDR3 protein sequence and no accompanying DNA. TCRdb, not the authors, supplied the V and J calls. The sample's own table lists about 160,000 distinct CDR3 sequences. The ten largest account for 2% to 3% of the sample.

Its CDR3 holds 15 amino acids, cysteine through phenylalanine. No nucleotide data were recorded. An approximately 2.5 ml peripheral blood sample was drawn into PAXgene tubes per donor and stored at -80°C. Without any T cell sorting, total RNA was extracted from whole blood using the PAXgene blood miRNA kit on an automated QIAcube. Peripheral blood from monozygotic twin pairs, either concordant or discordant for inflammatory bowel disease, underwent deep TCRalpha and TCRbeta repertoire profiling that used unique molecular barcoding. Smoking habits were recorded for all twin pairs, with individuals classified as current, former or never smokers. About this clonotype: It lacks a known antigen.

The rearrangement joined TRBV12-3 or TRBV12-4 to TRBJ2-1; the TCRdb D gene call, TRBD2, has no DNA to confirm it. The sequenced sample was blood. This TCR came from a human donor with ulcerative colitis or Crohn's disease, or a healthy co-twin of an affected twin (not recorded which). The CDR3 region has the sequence CASSSLAGGYNEQFF.